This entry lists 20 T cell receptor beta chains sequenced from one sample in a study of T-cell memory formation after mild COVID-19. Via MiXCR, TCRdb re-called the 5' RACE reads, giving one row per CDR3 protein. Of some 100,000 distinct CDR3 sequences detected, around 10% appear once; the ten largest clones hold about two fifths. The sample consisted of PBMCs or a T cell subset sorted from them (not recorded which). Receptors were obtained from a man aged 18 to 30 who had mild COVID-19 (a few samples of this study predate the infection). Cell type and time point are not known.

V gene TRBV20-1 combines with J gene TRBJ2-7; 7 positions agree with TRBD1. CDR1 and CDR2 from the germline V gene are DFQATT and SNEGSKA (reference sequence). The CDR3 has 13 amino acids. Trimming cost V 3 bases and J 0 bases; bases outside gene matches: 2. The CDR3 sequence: CSARRGHSYEQYF. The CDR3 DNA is TGCAGTGCTAGGAGGGGGCACTCCTACGAGCAGTACTTC.

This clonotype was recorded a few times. The CDR3 DNA follows: TGTGCCAGCAGCTTAACCTCGATAGGGGGTAATTTCTACAATGAGCAGTTCTTC. Translating gives CASSLTSIGGNFYNEQFF. V and J are TRBV7-2 and TRBJ2-1; perhaps TRBD1 as D (6 bases). V was shortened by 2 bases and J by 3 bases, with 20 bases between the two germline ends. Germline CDR1 SGHTA, CDR2 FQGNSA. The CDR3 has 18 residues.

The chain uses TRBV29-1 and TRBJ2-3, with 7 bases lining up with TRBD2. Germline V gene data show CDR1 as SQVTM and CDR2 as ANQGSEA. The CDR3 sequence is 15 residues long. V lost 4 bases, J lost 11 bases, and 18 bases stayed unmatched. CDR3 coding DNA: TGCAGCGTTGCAGTCGGAGCGGGGAGACCCCCCGGGCAGTATTTT. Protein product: CSVAVGAGRPPGQYF.

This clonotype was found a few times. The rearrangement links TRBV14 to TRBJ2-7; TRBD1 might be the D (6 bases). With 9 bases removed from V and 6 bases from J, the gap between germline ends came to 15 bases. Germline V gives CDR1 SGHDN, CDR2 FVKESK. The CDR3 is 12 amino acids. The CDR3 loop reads CASTDVQGEQYV. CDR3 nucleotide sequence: TGTGCCAGTACGGACGTACAGGGCGAGCAGTACGTC.

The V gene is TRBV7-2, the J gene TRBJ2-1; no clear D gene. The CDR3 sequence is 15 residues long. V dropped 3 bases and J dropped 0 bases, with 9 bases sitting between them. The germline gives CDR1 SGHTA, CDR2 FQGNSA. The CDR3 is CASSFTASSYNEQFF. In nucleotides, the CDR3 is TGTGCCAGCAGCTTTACCGCTAGCTCCTACAATGAGCAGTTCTTC.

The CDR3 loop reads CASSTDRVFDEQFF. CDR3 in DNA: TGTGCCAGCAGTACGGACAGGGTTTTTGATGAGCAGTTCTTC. This chain connects TRBV6-6 to TRBJ2-1, with TRBD1 matching 8 bases. CDR1 is MNHNY and CDR2 is SVGAGI in the germline V gene (reference sequence). V was pared by 5 bases and J by 8 bases, with 8 bases of the junction left unmatched. The CDR3 totals 14 residues.

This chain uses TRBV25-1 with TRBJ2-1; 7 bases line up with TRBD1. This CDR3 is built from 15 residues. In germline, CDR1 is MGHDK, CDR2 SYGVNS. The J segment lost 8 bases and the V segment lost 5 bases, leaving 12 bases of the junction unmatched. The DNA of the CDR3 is TGTGCCAGCAGTCGACAGGGTAAAGGCCTGGATGAGCAGTTCTTC. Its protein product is CASSRQGKGLDEQFF. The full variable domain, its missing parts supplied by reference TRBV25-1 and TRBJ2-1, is EADIYQTPRYLVIGTGKKITLECSQTMGHDKMYWYQQDPGMELHLIHYSYGVNSTEKGDLSSESTVSRIRTEHFPLTLESARPSHTSQYLCASSRQGKGLDEQFFGPGTRLTVL.

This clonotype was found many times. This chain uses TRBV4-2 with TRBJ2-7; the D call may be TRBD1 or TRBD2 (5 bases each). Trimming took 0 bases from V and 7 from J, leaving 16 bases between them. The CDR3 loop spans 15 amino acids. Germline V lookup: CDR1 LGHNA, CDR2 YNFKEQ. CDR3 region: CASSQDMGTLREQYF. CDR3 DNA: TGTGCCAGCAGCCAAGATATGGGGACCCTCCGGGAGCAGTACTTC.

CDR3: CASSSGLAGDYEQYV. The CDR3 nucleotides are TGTGCCAGCAGCTCCGGACTAGCGGGGGACTACGAGCAGTACGTC. This chain uses TRBV7-9 with TRBJ2-7, with 13 bases fitting TRBD2. With 4 bases clipped from V and 3 bases from J, the junction kept 3 bases outside the gene matches. The CDR3 sequence is 15 residues long. CDR1 and CDR2 from the germline V gene are SEHNR and FQNEAQ (reference sequence).

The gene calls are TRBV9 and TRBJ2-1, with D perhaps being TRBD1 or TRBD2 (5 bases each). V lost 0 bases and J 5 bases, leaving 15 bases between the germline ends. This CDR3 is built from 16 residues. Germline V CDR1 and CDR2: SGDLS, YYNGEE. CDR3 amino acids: CASSVGALEGHNEQFF. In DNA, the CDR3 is TGTGCCAGCAGCGTAGGAGCCCTAGAGGGACACAATGAGCAGTTCTTC.

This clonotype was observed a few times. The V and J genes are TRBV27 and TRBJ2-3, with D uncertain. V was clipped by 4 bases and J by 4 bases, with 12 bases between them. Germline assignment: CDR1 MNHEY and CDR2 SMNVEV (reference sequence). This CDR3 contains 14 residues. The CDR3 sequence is CASSSRIAPDTQYF. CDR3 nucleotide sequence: TGTGCCAGCAGTTCGAGAATAGCCCCAGATACGCAGTATTTT.

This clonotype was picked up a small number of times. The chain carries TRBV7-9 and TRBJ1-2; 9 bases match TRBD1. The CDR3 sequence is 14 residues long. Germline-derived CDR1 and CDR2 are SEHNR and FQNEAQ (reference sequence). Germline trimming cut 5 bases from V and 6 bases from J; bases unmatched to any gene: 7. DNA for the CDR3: TGTGCCAGCAGCCTTAGGGACAGGGCTGATGGCTACACCTTC. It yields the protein CASSLRDRADGYTF.

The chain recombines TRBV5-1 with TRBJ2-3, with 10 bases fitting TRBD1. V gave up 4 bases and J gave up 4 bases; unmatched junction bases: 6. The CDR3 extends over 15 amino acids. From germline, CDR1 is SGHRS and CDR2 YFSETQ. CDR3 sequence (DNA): TGCGCCAGCAGCGAGACAGGGGGCTTTTCAGATACGCAGTATTTT. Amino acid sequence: CASSETGGFSDTQYF.

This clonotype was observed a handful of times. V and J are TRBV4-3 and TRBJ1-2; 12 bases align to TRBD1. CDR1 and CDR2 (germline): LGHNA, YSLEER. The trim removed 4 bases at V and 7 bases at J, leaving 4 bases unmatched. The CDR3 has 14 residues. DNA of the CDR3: TGCGCCAGCAGCCCGGGACAGGGGGCGCCTGGCTACACCTTC. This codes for CASSPGQGAPGYTF.

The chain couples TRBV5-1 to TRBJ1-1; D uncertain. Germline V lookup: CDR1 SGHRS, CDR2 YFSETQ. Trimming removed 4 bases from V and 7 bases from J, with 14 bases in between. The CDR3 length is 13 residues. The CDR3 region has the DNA TGCGCCAGCAGCGTCGACCCTGACGGTGAAGCTTTCTTT. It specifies CASSVDPDGEAFF.

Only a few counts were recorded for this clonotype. The CDR3 bases are TGCAGCGTTGAAGATCCCAGACAGACAAGGCCTAATGAAAAACTGTTTTTT. It translates to CSVEDPRQTRPNEKLFF. The chain has TRBV29-1 and TRBJ1-4; possibly TRBD1 for D (5 bases). Per the germline V gene, CDR1 is SQVTM and CDR2 is ANQGSEA. The CDR3 is 17 amino acids. V was shortened by 0 bases and J by 3 bases, with 17 bases between the two germline ends.

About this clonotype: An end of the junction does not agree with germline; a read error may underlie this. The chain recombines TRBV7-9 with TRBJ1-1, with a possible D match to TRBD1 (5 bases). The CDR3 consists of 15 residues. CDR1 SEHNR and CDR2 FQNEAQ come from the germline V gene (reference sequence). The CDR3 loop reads CASSLGVGRDTEAFF. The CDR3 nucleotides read TGTGCTAGCAGCTTAGGGGTAGGGCGGGACACTGAAGCTTTCTTT. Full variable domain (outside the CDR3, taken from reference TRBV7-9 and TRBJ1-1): DTGVSQNPRHKITKRGQNVTFRCDPISEHNRLYWYRQTLGQGPEFLTYFQNEAQLEKSRLLSDRFSAERPKGSFSTLEIQRTEQGDSAMYLCASSLGVGRDTEAFFGQGTRLTVV.

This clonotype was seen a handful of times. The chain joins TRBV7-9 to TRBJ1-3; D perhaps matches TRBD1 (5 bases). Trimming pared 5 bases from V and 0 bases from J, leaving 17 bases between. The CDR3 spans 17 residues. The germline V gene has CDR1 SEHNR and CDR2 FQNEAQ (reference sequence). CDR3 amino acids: CASSHQLEGLSGNTIYF. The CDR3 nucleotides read TGTGCCAGCAGCCATCAATTAGAGGGGCTCTCTGGAAACACCATATATTTT.

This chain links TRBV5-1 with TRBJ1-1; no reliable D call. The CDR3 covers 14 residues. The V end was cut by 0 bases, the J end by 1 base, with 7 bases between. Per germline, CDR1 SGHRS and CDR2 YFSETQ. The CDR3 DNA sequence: TGCGCCAGCAGCTTGGAGTGGGGGAACACTGAAGCTTTCTTT. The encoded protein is CASSLEWGNTEAFF.

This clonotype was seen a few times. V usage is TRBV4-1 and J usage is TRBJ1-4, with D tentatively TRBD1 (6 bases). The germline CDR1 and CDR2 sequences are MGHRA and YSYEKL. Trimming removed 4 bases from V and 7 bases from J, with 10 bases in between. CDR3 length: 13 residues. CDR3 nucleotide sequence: TGCGCCAGCAGCCCACAGGGTGGTGAAAAACTGTTTTTT. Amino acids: CASSPQGGEKLFF.